These 3 T cell receptor beta chains were sequenced from one sample in a study of blood T cell repertoires in COVID-19. Some clones are missing from TCRdb's copy, which holds only in-frame ones; the method was immunoSEQ multiplex PCR. The repertoire holds 200,000 to 250,000 clones, about 88% seen once, with around 17% in the top ten. Sequencing was carried out using peripheral blood. Receptor source: a middle-aged man with COVID-19, enrolled during active disease.

The V call is TRBV11-2, the J call TRBJ2-1; tentatively, D is TRBD1 (5 bases). Trimming took 2 bases from V and 0 from J, leaving 11 bases between them. Germline-derived CDR1 and CDR2 are SGHAT and FQNNGV. This CDR3 has 16 amino acids. CDR3 sequence reads: CASSLSLRGSYNEQFF. Written as DNA, the CDR3 is TGTGCCAGCAGCTTAAGCTTAAGGGGCTCCTACAATGAGCAGTTCTTC.

The chain couples TRBV19 to TRBJ1-1, with TRBD1 matching over 8 bases. CDR3 length equals 15 residues. V trimming: 6 bases; J trimming: 2 bases; junction bases outside the gene matches: 8. CDR1 is LNHDA and CDR2 is SQIVND in the germline V gene (reference sequence). The CDR3 region is CASSPGDRTNTEAFF. For the CDR3, the DNA is TGTGCCAGTAGCCCGGGGGACAGGACCAACACTGAAGCTTTCTTT.

V usage is TRBV3-1 (or the pseudogene TRBV3-2) and J usage is TRBJ2-7, with 8 bases aligning to TRBD1. Germline CDR1 is LGHDT and CDR2 is YNNKEL (reference sequence). The CDR3 extends over 18 amino acids. The ends lost 0 bases at V and 6 bases at J; junction bases unmatched: 16. The CDR3 reads CASSQEEGGTGFPCEQYF. CDR3 coding DNA: TGTGCCAGCAGCCAAGAAGAAGGGGGGACAGGTTTCCCCTGCGAGCAGTACTTC.